This T cell receptor beta chain was identified in a study of shared clonotypes between healthy human individuals. This CDR3 comprises 16 residues. CDR1 is SGHTA, CDR2 FQGNSA, per germline. Regarding this clone: At one end the junction does not follow the germline gene, possibly because of a read error.

Sorted-subset replicate PCRs used about 190 ng of genomic DNA. This amount corresponded to some 30,000 T cell genomes. Using immunoSEQ multiplex PCR, the repertoire was profiled, and TCRdb retains in-frame clones only, with some absent. This sample yields over 150,000 clones, of which approximately 61% are seen a single time; 10% belongs to the top ten. The clonotype originates from a man in his thirties or forties in good health. This chain connects TRBV7-2 to TRBJ2-5, with TRBD2 matching 11 bases. Sequences were obtained from memory CD4+ T cells sorted from blood. Subset indicated: CD45RA-negative fraction. The DNA of the CDR3 is TGTGCCAGCGGCAAAGCGGGACTAGCGGCCCAAGAAACCCAGTACTTC. Protein: CASGKAGLAAQETQYF. Variable domain in full (rest from reference TRBV7-2 and TRBJ2-5): GAGVSQSPSNKVTEKGKDVELRCDPISGHTALYWYRQSLGQGLEFLIYFQGNSAPDKSGLPSDRFSAERTGGSVSTLTIQRTQQEDSAVYLCASGKAGLAAQETQYFGPGTRLLVL.